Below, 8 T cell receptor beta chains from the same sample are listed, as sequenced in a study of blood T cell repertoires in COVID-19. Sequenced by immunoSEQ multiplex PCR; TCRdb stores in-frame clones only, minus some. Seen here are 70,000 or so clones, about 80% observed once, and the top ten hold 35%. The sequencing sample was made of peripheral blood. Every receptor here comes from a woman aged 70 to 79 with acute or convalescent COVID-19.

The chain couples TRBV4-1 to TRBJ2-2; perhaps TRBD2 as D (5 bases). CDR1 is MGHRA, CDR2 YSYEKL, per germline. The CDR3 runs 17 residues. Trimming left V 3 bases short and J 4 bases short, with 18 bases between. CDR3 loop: CASSHPRGERSTGELFF. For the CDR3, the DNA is TGCGCCAGCAGCCACCCTCGGGGAGAACGGAGCACCGGGGAGCTGTTTTTT.

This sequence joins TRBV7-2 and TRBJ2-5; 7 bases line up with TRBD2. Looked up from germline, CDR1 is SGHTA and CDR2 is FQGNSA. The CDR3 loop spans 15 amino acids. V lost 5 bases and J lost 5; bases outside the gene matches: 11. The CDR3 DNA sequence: TGTGCCAGCAGCCCCTGGGGGGGACTGACGGAGACCCAGTACTTC. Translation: CASSPWGGLTETQYF. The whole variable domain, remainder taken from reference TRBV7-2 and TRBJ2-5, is GAGVSQSPSNKVTEKGKDVELRCDPISGHTALYWYRQSLGQGLEFLIYFQGNSAPDKSGLPSDRFSAERTGGSVSTLTIQRTQQEDSAVYLCASSPWGGLTETQYFGPGTRLLVL.

CDR3 sequence reads: CASKAGTSGNTIYF. Here the CDR3 DNA reads TGCGCCAGCAAAGCAGGTACCTCTGGAAACACCATATATTTT. The rearrangement links TRBV5-1 to TRBJ1-3; no definite D call. This CDR3 comprises 14 residues. Trimming shortened V by 6 bases and J by 0 bases, and 10 bases separated the two germline ends. Germline values: CDR1 SGHRS, CDR2 YFSETQ.

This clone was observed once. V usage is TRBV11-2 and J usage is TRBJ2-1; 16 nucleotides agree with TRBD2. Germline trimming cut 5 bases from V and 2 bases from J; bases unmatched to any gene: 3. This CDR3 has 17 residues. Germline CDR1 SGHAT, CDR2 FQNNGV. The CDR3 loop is CASSTGTSGGAYNEQFF. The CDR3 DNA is TGTGCCAGCAGCACCGGGACTAGCGGGGGGGCCTACAATGAGCAGTTCTTC.

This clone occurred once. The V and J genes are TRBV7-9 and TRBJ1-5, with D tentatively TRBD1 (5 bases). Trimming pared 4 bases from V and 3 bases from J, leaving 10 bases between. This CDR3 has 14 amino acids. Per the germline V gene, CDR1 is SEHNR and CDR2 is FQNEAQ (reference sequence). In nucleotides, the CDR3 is TGTGCCAGCAGCTCCCAGGGTTACAATCAGCCCCAGCATTTT. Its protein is CASSSQGYNQPQHF.

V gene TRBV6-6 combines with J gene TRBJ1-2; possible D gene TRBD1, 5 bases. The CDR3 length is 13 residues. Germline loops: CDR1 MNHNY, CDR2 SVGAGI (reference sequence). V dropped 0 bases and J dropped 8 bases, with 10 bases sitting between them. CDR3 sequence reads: CASSYSTVGGYTF. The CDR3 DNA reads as TGTGCCAGCAGTTACTCGACAGTCGGCGGCTACACCTTC.

DNA of the CDR3: TGTGCCAGCAGCTTCGGGACCGGGACTAGCGGACTAATCACAGATACGCAGTATTTT. Encoded protein: CASSFGTGTSGLITDTQYF. The chain links TRBV7-9 to TRBJ2-3, with 11 bases lining up with TRBD2. J gave up 2 bases and V 3 bases, and 13 bases lay outside the gene matches. The germline V gene has CDR1 SEHNR and CDR2 FQNEAQ (reference sequence). CDR3 length equals 19 residues.

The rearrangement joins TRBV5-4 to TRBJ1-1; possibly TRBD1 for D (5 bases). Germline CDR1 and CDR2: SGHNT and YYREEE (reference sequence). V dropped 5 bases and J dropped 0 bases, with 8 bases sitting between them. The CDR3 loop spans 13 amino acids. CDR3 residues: CASRQDMNTEAFF. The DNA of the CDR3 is TGTGCCAGCAGGCAGGACATGAACACTGAAGCTTTCTTT.